Shown below are 20 T cell receptor beta chains from a single sample sequenced in a study of post-analysis software for immune sequencing data. Whole-study findings and limits: Four or five TRBV segments were significantly more frequent in patients than in controls. TRBV5-6, TRBV5-1 and TRBV20-1 were among these segments.

The TCR beta cDNA libraries carried unique molecular identifiers. One entry per CDR3 protein, called by TCRdb with MiXCR from the PCR reads. The sample has about 380,000 distinct CDR3 sequences; 30% to 45% are singletons. These TCRs' antigens remain unknown. Sequencing was carried out using blood. The receptors stem from a girl aged 10-17 years with multiple sclerosis.

V and J are TRBV29-1 and TRBJ2-3, with TRBD2 matching 7 bases. Trimming removed 4 bases from V and 0 bases from J; junction bases left unmatched: 4. The CDR3 runs 14 residues. Germline V gene lookup returns CDR1 SQVTM and CDR2 ANQGSEA. CDR3 region: CSVGASGSTDTQYF. CDR3 in DNA: TGCAGCGTTGGGGCTAGCGGAAGCACAGATACGCAGTATTTT.

V usage is TRBV5-1 and J usage is TRBJ2-3; tentative D call: TRBD1 (6 bases). Looked up from germline, CDR1 is SGHRS and CDR2 is YFSETQ. This CDR3 is 16 amino acids long. V lost 1 base and J 0 bases, leaving 12 bases between the germline ends. The CDR3 loop reads CASSLTGRGSTDTQYF. Here the CDR3 DNA reads TGCGCCAGCAGCTTGACCGGCAGGGGTAGCACAGATACGCAGTATTTT.

This sequence joins TRBV7-8 and TRBJ2-5; possible D gene TRBD2, 7 bases. The V end was cut by 1 base, the J end by 1 base, with 16 bases between. The CDR3 runs 17 residues. CDR1 and CDR2 from the germline V gene are SGHVS and FQNEAQ. The CDR3 here is CASSLVAGGGPQETQYF. For the CDR3, the DNA is TGTGCCAGCAGCTTAGTGGCCGGCGGGGGCCCCCAAGAGACCCAGTACTTC.

This sequence joins TRBV4-2 and TRBJ2-6, with D unresolved. V was shortened by 5 bases and J by 0 bases, with 8 bases between the two germline ends. There are 15 residues in the CDR3. Germline CDR1 LGHNA, CDR2 YNFKEQ. CDR3 DNA: TGTGCCAGCAGCGACGAGCTCTCTGGGGCCAACGTCCTGACTTTC. Translation gives CASSDELSGANVLTF.

V and J are TRBV30 and TRBJ2-3; no clear D gene. The CDR3 has 12 amino acids. Trimming cost V 0 bases and J 5 bases, with 6 bases left between them. The germline V gene encodes CDR1 GTSNPN and CDR2 SVGIG (reference sequence). The CDR3 DNA is TGTGCCTGGAGTGTAGTAGGAGATACGCAGTATTTT. Amino acid sequence: CAWSVVGDTQYF.

This clonotype was found many times. The chain employs TRBV24-1 and TRBJ2-3; the match to TRBD1 covers 8 bases. Per the germline V gene, CDR1 is KGHDR and CDR2 is SFDVKD. The trim removed 3 bases at V and 2 bases at J, leaving 6 bases unmatched. This CDR3 region has 16 residues. As DNA, the CDR3 is TGTGCCACCAGTGATCCAGGACAGGGTATCACAGATACGCAGTATTTT. Translating gives CATSDPGQGITDTQYF.

The count of this clonotype is one. The chain links TRBV3-1 to TRBJ2-1; 7 nucleotides agree with TRBD2. The trim removed 1 base at V and 1 base at J, leaving 4 bases unmatched. The CDR3 length is 16 residues. From germline, CDR1 is LGHDT and CDR2 YNNKEL (reference sequence). CDR3: CASSQGGGVSYNEQFF. The CDR3 bases are TGTGCCAGCAGCCAAGGGGGGGGGGTTTCCTACAATGAGCAGTTCTTC.

The CDR3 DNA reads as TGCGCCAGCAGCTTGGACGTTACCGGGACACCTAGCACAGATACGCAGTATTTT. Protein product: CASSLDVTGTPSTDTQYF. The chain joins TRBV5-1 to TRBJ2-3; the D gene is possibly TRBD1 (6 bases). Germline CDR1 reads SGHRS; CDR2 reads YFSETQ. Deletions cut 0 bases from V and 0 bases from J, with 17 bases between. This CDR3 has 18 amino acids.

This clonotype was detected a few times. The chain joins TRBV12-3 or TRBV12-4 to TRBJ2-7, with a possible D match to TRBD1 (5 bases). The CDR3 sequence is 14 residues long. The ends were cut back, 5 bases at V and 3 bases at J, with 14 bases in the middle. The CDR3 coding sequence is TGTGCCAGCAGTCCCACAGGAACCTTCTACGAGCAGTACTTC. Its translation is CASSPTGTFYEQYF.

This clonotype was detected many times. The V gene is TRBV4-1, the J gene TRBJ1-2; 10 bases agree with TRBD1. Germline V CDR1 and CDR2: MGHRA, YSYEKL. This CDR3 has 15 amino acids. The ends lost 4 bases at V and 4 bases at J; junction bases unmatched: 6. The CDR3: CASSPGQGRIYGYTF. The CDR3 coding sequence is TGCGCCAGCAGCCCGGGACAGGGGCGGATCTATGGCTACACCTTC.

Here the CDR3 reads CASSLWAKGRWQPQHF. CDR3 DNA sequence: TGTGCCAGCAGCTTGTGGGCCAAGGGGCGGTGGCAGCCCCAGCATTTT. The chain is built from TRBV5-6 and TRBJ1-5; tentative D call: TRBD1 (5 bases). The germline V gene encodes CDR1 SGHDT and CDR2 YYEEEE. Trimming took 1 base from V and 7 from J, leaving 18 bases between them. This CDR3 comprises 16 residues.

This clonotype appeared a few times. The genes are TRBV20-1 and TRBJ2-3, with TRBD2 identical over 7 bases. The CDR3 loop spans 13 amino acids. The germline CDR1 and CDR2 sequences are DFQATT and SNEGSKA (reference sequence). Trimming cost V 3 bases and J 5 bases; bases outside gene matches: 5. The CDR3 sequence: CSARGGAVDTQYF. The CDR3 nucleotides are TGCAGTGCTAGGGGAGGGGCTGTAGATACGCAGTATTTT.

The V gene is TRBV6-2 or TRBV6-3, the J gene TRBJ1-5; TRBD1 matches 8 bases. The CDR3 is 17 amino acids. Trimming cost V 5 bases and J 5 bases; bases outside gene matches: 14. The germline gives CDR1 MNHEY, CDR2 SVGEGT. The CDR3 sequence is CASSPGPGTGGHQPQHF. The CDR3 DNA reads TGTGCCAGCAGTCCCGGCCCTGGGACAGGCGGGCATCAGCCCCAGCATTTT.

This sequence joins TRBV12-3 or TRBV12-4 and TRBJ2-3; D assignment may be TRBD1 or TRBD2 (6 bases each). The V end lost 3 bases, the J end lost 1 base, and 11 bases lay between the germline ends. The CDR3 consists of 15 residues. Here the CDR3 DNA reads TGTGCCAGCAGTTTTGGGGGGCAGGGCACAGATACGCAGTATTTT. It yields the protein CASSFGGQGTDTQYF.

This clonotype was recorded at least ten times. V usage is TRBV20-1 and J usage is TRBJ2-7; 7 bases map to TRBD2. The length of the CDR3 is 11 residues. J lost 4 bases, V lost 6 bases, and 3 bases had no gene match. Germline V gene data show CDR1 as DFQATT and CDR2 as SNEGSKA (reference sequence). CDR3 amino acids: CSARGEYEQYF. DNA of the CDR3: TGCAGTGCCCGGGGGGAATACGAGCAGTACTTC.

A note on this clonotype: A much larger clone sits a single nucleotide away, making a read error possible. The chain combines TRBV20-1 with TRBJ2-1; D not certain. The CDR3 loop spans 16 amino acids. With 5 bases removed from V and 0 bases from J, the gap between germline ends came to 17 bases. From germline, CDR1 is DFQATT and CDR2 SNEGSKA (reference sequence). CDR3 amino acids: CSALDPVRNSYNEQFF. The DNA for the CDR3 is TGCAGTGCTCTGGATCCCGTTAGGAACTCCTACAATGAGCAGTTCTTC.

Regarding this clonotype: The junction does not match germline at one end; this may be a read error. This chain uses TRBV7-9 with TRBJ2-2, with 10 bases matching TRBD1. This CDR3 spans 16 amino acids. CDR1 and CDR2 (germline): SEHNR, FQNEAQ (reference sequence). The CDR3 loop reads CASSIAGQGPTGELFF. As DNA, the CDR3 is TGTGCCAGCAGCATAGCGGGACAGGGGCCAACCGGGGAGCTGTTTTTT.

This clonotype was seen a handful of times. This chain links TRBV7-2 with TRBJ2-1, with 11 bases that match TRBD2. CDR3 size: 15 residues. CDR1 and CDR2 from the germline V gene are SGHTA and FQGNSA. V gave up 6 bases and J gave up 3 bases; unmatched junction bases: 4. In DNA form, the CDR3 reads TGTGCCAGCAGGGCTAGCGGGGGGCTCTACAATGAGCAGTTCTTC. Translated: CASRASGGLYNEQFF.

J is TRBJ1-2 and V is TRBV20-1, with D unresolved. The V end was cut by 3 bases, the J end by 6 bases, with 11 bases between. CDR3 size: 12 residues. Germline V gene data show CDR1 as DFQATT and CDR2 as SNEGSKA (reference sequence). The DNA of the CDR3 is TGCAGTGCTAGGGCTTACTATGATGGCTACACCTTC. This gives the protein CSARAYYDGYTF.

The genes are TRBV6-5 and TRBJ2-5, with TRBD2 as a possible D gene (6 bases). Trimming cost V 5 bases and J 7 bases, with 17 bases left between them. Per the germline V gene, CDR1 is MNHEY and CDR2 is SVGAGI. CDR3 size: 14 residues. The CDR3 DNA reads as TGTGCCAGCAGTGGGCCGGACTATTCGGGGACCCAGTACTTC. Translating gives CASSGPDYSGTQYF.